This TCR beta chain was sequenced during a study of cytomegalovirus exposure and HLA in healthy donors. Across the whole study: Early on, a data release was issued that held 80 million to 90 million unique TCRs from HLA-typed donors. Findings and limits, study-wide: CMV serostatus was the sole immune exposure information available. Some TCR beta chains (roughly 160 of them) were listed as cytomegalovirus-associated.

On this clone: Its antigen is undetermined.

CDR3 length: 14 residues. CDR1 is MNHEY and CDR2 is SVGAGI in the germline V gene. Trimming at V came to 2 bases and at J to 7 bases, leaving 5 bases not matched to a gene. 13 Jbeta primers and 60 Vbeta primers were used for the PCR. Some clones are missing from TCRdb's copy, which holds only in-frame ones; the method was immunoSEQ multiplex PCR. The table includes tens of thousands of clones, around 80% detected once. This TCR was sampled from a woman younger than 35 in good health and CMV-seronegative. The V and J genes are TRBV6-5 and TRBJ1-2; 9 nucleotides match TRBD1. Sequencing was carried out using PBMCs. The CDR3 loop reads CASSYEDRGFGYTF. The CDR3 DNA is TGTGCCAGCAGTTACGAGGACAGGGGATTTGGCTACACCTTC.